Sequencing of this T cell receptor (beta chain) was carried out in a study of early stage breast cancer tumors (dated by TCRdb to 2017 to 2019). The study in broad terms: Of the approximately 16 invasive breast tumors, roughly 13 were found to be estrogen receptor-positive, progesterone receptor-positive and HER2-negative. Across all samples, approximately 2,500,000 templates representing nearly 1,100,000 unique clonotypes were detected. About 70% of the 12 ER+/PR+/HER2- tumors were invasive ductal carcinomas, while the other four were invasive lobular carcinomas. A read coverage of roughly 10-fold per sample was achieved on average.

Every sample was amplified as two independent genomic DNA replicates, using approximately 0.5 ug for blood and about 1.6 ug for tumor or normal breast. TCRB sequencing of genomic DNA was carried out with the ImmunoSeq Intro kit according to the manufacturer's instructions. The multiplex PCR ran for around 33 cycles using proprietary primers and spike-in control sequences for absolute quantification. Single-end 150-bp reads were used to sequence an 87-bp fragment covering the CDR3 and the flanking V and J genes. Seven samples, with two replicates for each sample, were multiplexed per lane of an Illumina MiSeq using version 3.0 chemistry. The authors' analysis ran thus. The vendor's proprietary pipeline processed the raw data and merged both replicates into a single result for each sample. Productive rearrangements sharing the V-gene family, CDR3 amino acid sequence and J-gene segment were defined as clonotypes. Clonality was calculated as 1 minus the normalized Shannon entropy (Pielou evenness) of TCRB abundances. T cell density was estimated as total templates divided by the number of input cells, with the number of input cells inferred from the DNA input amount. Recon was used with default parameters to estimate total repertoire diversity and clonality. A clonotype counted as tumor-enriched if its abundance in tumor exceeded 0.1% and was at least 32-fold higher than its abundance in normal breast. Sourced from immuneACCESS, this table was stored by TCRdb with only in-frame sequences that have V and J called. A share of the clones is absent; for the studies checked, an unresolved V gene accounts for under half, and the remainder has no known explanation. V, J and clone size are taken as reported in that table, and D and trimming were inferred from the DNA itself. In this sample the table shows about 36,000 clones, 65% to 75% of which occur a single time. The ten largest clones capture roughly 6.1% of the sample.

The study profiled bulk TCR beta-chain repertoires in matched peripheral blood, tumor and adjacent normal breast tissue taken from some 17 patients with early-stage breast cancer. Before surgery, whole blood (about 5-10 mL) was collected into EDTA tubes and processed within 2 hours. Ficoll-Paque centrifugation in SepMate-50 tubes was used to isolate peripheral blood mononuclear cells. PBMCs were cryopreserved in aliquots of about 1.8 to 4.5 million cells in approximately 90% FBS with about 10% DMSO and kept in liquid nitrogen. The Qiagen AllPrep DNA/RNA Mini kit was used to extract genomic DNA. About this clone itself: This clone's antigen is unknown. No much larger clone is present one base from it, and per-base qualities are unavailable.

Points the paper makes about the study in general: Enriched TCRB sequences shared across patients were found to be mostly commonly generated sequences that were unlikely to play an important role in the tumor microenvironment. Bulk genomic DNA sequencing of unsorted cells missed chain pairing and functional markers such as CD4, CD8 and FOXP3. Greater similarity was observed between blood and normal breast repertoires than between blood and tumor repertoires, and tumor was distinguished from normal in about 90% of the 16 patients when each tissue was compared with blood. Analysis by tumor subtype was prevented by the small cohort size. Compared with adjacent normal breast tissue, tumors had around 2.5-fold higher T cell density and higher clonality.

V and J are truncated by 5 bases and 1 base respectively, leaving an intervening sequence of 13 bases. From the cysteine up to the phenylalanine, the CDR3 has a length of 15 residues. CDR3 DNA only is kept here, 45 bases in frame from base 1. Looking up the germline V gene yields CDR1 MNHEY and CDR2 SVGAGI. Sequencing was done on a sample of blood. The chain employs TRBV6-5 and TRBJ2-3; the D gene is tentatively TRBD1 or TRBD2, each matching 5 bases. This receptor was identified in a person aged 60 to 70 with breast cancer. The nucleotides are TGTGCCAGCAGTCCCCGGGACCCGCGCACAGATACGCAGTATTTT. Translation gives CASSPRDPRTDTQYF.